These 25 T cell receptor beta chains share one sample of origin, sequenced in a study of breast tumors, draining lymph nodes, adjacent tissues. Breast cancer patients provided tissue from their axillary draining lymph nodes. TCRdb re-analysed the multiplex PCR reads in MiXCR, keeping a single row per CDR3 protein. The sample carries about 230,000 distinct CDR3 sequences, about 30% recorded once. The specimen sequenced was axillary lymph node tissue. These receptors came from a female donor with breast cancer. Some clones in this sample may be carry-over from other donors' samples.

This clonotype was observed a handful of times. A much larger clone differs by one base, so this may be a read error. This chain uses TRBV19 with TRBJ2-1; the D call may be TRBD1 or TRBD2 (6 bases each). Germline-derived CDR1 and CDR2 are LNHDA and SQIVND (reference sequence). The CDR3 sequence is 15 residues long. CDR3 sequence (DNA): TGTGCCAGTAGTATATGGGGGGCTCACTCAGATGAGCGGTTCTTC. Translated, it gives CASSIWGAHSDERFF.

There are many counts of this clonotype. The chain combines TRBV4-3 with TRBJ2-2, with TRBD2 identical over 10 bases. There are 20 residues in the CDR3. V gave up 0 bases and J gave up 4 bases; unmatched junction bases: 14. CDR1 is LGHNA and CDR2 is YSLEER in the germline V gene. CDR3 in amino acids: CASSQDLWWETSGLTGELFF. In DNA form, the CDR3 reads TGCGCCAGCAGCCAAGATTTGTGGTGGGAGACTAGCGGGCTCACCGGGGAGCTGTTTTTT.

This clonotype was detected many times. The CDR3 reads CASSQIPGSYNEQFF. CDR3 nucleotides: TGTGCCAGCAGCCAAATCCCTGGCTCCTACAATGAGCAGTTCTTC. This sequence joins TRBV7-2 and TRBJ2-1; no clear D. Germline V gives CDR1 SGHTA, CDR2 FQGNSA. The germline V and J ends were trimmed by 5 bases and 0 bases, with 11 bases remaining between them. The CDR3 consists of 15 residues. The whole variable domain, filled in from reference TRBV7-2 and TRBJ2-1, reads GAGVSQSPSNKVTEKGKDVELRCDPISGHTALYWYRQSLGQGLEFLIYFQGNSAPDKSGLPSDRFSAERTGGSVSTLTIQRTQQEDSAVYLCASSQIPGSYNEQFFGPGTRLTVL.

This clonotype was found many times. The rearrangement joins TRBV3-1 to TRBJ1-2; no reliable D call. The germline CDR1 and CDR2 sequences are LGHDT and YNNKEL (reference sequence). V was pared by 1 base and J by 5 bases, with 8 bases between. There are 13 residues in the CDR3. The CDR3 region is CASSQVPRYGYTF. CDR3 in DNA: TGTGCCAGCAGCCAAGTACCCCGATATGGCTACACCTTC.

This clonotype was recorded many times. The gene calls are TRBV5-1 and TRBJ2-7; no clear D gene. The germline V gene encodes CDR1 SGHRS and CDR2 YFSETQ. V was trimmed by 6 bases and J by 2 bases, leaving 9 bases between them. This CDR3 spans 12 amino acids. The CDR3 DNA reads TGCGCCAGCACCGGGCCCCCCTACGAGCAGTACTTC. Protein product: CASTGPPYEQYF. Full variable domain (remainder filled in from reference TRBV5-1 and TRBJ2-7): KAGVTQTPRYLIKTRGQQVTLSCSPISGHRSVSWYQQTPGQGLQFLFEYFSETQRNKGNFPGRFSGRQFSNSRSEMNVSTLELGDSALYLCASTGPPYEQYFGPGTRLTVT.

In its sample, this clonotype was seen many times. The genes are TRBV7-8 and TRBJ1-3; 7 positions agree with TRBD1. CDR1 and CDR2 (germline): SGHVS, FQNEAQ. The CDR3 is made up of 15 amino acids. After removal of 4 bases from V and 2 bases from J, the junction contained 5 bases not matched to a gene. This CDR3 reads CASSYYRGAGNTIYF. The DNA of the CDR3 is TGTGCCAGCAGCTACTACAGGGGCGCTGGAAACACCATATATTTT.

In its sample, this clonotype was seen many times. V usage is TRBV6-1 and J usage is TRBJ2-7, with unresolved D. The CDR3 runs to 14 residues. The germline gives CDR1 MNHNS, CDR2 SASEGT. V gave up 2 bases and J gave up 0 bases, with 8 bases separating them. The CDR3 protein is CASSEITDSYEQYF. DNA for the CDR3: TGTGCCAGCAGTGAAATAACAGACTCCTACGAGCAGTACTTC.

Many counts were recorded for this clonotype. V is TRBV28 and J is TRBJ2-3; D is unclear. Germline V gene data show CDR1 as MDHEN and CDR2 as SYDVKM. CDR3 size: 13 residues. Trimming pared 3 bases from V and 9 bases from J, leaving 13 bases between. The CDR3 DNA sequence: TGTGCCAGCAGTTTGATGGGATACAGAACGCAGTATTTT. Amino acid sequence: CASSLMGYRTQYF.

This clonotype was observed at least ten times. This chain links TRBV3-1 with TRBJ1-2; 7 positions match TRBD1. The V and J ends lost 3 bases and 8 bases, in that order; junction bases with no gene match: 9. This CDR3 contains 14 residues. The germline V gene encodes CDR1 LGHDT and CDR2 YNNKEL (reference sequence). CDR3 protein: CASSHVSTGQGYTF. The CDR3 nucleotides are TGTGCCAGCAGCCATGTATCGACAGGGCAAGGCTACACCTTC.

This clonotype was seen repeatedly, ten times or more. The rearrangement joins TRBV6-5 to TRBJ1-3; D unresolved. The CDR3 contains 12 residues. Germline V lookup: CDR1 MNHEY, CDR2 SVGAGI. Trimming removed 6 bases from V and 5 bases from J, with 8 bases in between. DNA of the CDR3: TGTGCCAGCAGAGGAAGGAGAAACACCATATATTTT. It is translated as CASRGRRNTIYF.

This clonotype was detected ten times or more. This chain uses TRBV6-5 with TRBJ2-7; tentative D call: TRBD1 (5 bases). CDR1 is MNHEY, CDR2 SVGAGI, per germline. Trimming left V 2 bases short and J 4 bases short, with 12 bases between. The CDR3 runs 14 residues. In DNA form, the CDR3 reads TGTGCCAGCAGTTACATCCAGGGTTGGTACGAGCAGTACTTC. This encodes CASSYIQGWYEQYF.

The chain has TRBV6-6 and TRBJ2-7; unclear D gene. V gave up 5 bases and J gave up 0 bases, with 11 bases separating them. The CDR3 runs 14 residues. The V gene's germline CDR1 is MNHNY and CDR2 SVGAGI (reference sequence). The CDR3 here is CASSPLGSSYEQYF. CDR3 bases: TGTGCCAGCAGTCCCCTGGGCAGCTCCTACGAGCAGTACTTC.

At least ten counts were recorded for this clonotype. This chain uses TRBV27 with TRBJ1-6; D is unresolved. CDR1 MNHEY and CDR2 SMNVEV come from the germline V gene (reference sequence). Trimming took off 6 bases at V and 1 base at J, with 7 bases between the two ends. CDR3 length: 14 residues. The CDR3 is CASSFQSYNSPLHF. CDR3 sequence (DNA): TGTGCCAGCAGCTTTCAGTCCTATAATTCACCCCTCCACTTT.

This clonotype has ten or more counts. The gene calls are TRBV19 and TRBJ2-7, with D perhaps given as TRBD1 or TRBD2 (5 bases each). Germline lookup yields CDR1 LNHDA and CDR2 SQIVND (reference sequence). Trimming removed 9 bases from V and 2 bases from J, with 14 bases in between. The CDR3 sequence is 13 residues long. As DNA, the CDR3 is TGTGCCAGCGGGCACGGGGCCGCCTACGAGCAGTACTTC. Translated: CASGHGAAYEQYF.

As for this clonotype: This may be a read error, as it is one base from a much larger clone. This chain connects TRBV28 to TRBJ1-6; no clear D. CDR1 MDHEN and CDR2 SYDVKM come from the germline V gene. The germline V and J ends were trimmed by 4 bases and 14 bases, with 18 bases remaining between them. CDR3 length: 14 amino acids. The CDR3 sequence: CASSSGLEAWTLHF. The CDR3 nucleotides are TGTGCCAGCAGTTCAGGCCTTGAGGCCTGGACCCTCCACTTT.

The chain recombines TRBV18 with TRBJ1-1; D might be TRBD1 (6 bases). The CDR3 runs 15 residues. The germline V gene has CDR1 KGHSH and CDR2 LQKENI. The V end was cut by 3 bases, the J end by 6 bases, with 17 bases between. The CDR3 loop reads CASSPQGGEGSEAFF. CDR3 nucleotide sequence: TGTGCCAGCTCACCGCAAGGGGGTGAGGGTTCTGAAGCTTTCTTT. The full variable domain, its missing parts supplied by reference TRBV18 and TRBJ1-1, is NAGVMQNPRHLVRRRGQEARLRCSPMKGHSHVYWYRQLPEEGLKFMVYLQKENIIDESGMPKERFSAEFPKEGPSILRIQQVVRGDSAAYFCASSPQGGEGSEAFFGQGTRLTVV.

V gene TRBV6-4 combines with J gene TRBJ1-6; D possibly corresponds to TRBD1 (6 bases). V was pared by 9 bases and J by 9 bases, with 18 bases between. The length of the CDR3 is 14 residues. Germline V gene sequence: CDR1 MRHNA, CDR2 SNTAGT. The DNA for the CDR3 is TGTGCCAGAAGTTTACAGGGACTAGGTTCACCCCTCCACTTT. It specifies CARSLQGLGSPLHF.

Concerning this clonotype itself: The junction departs from germline at one end; a sequencing error may be responsible. V gene TRBV9 combines with J gene TRBJ2-7, with 12 bases aligning to TRBD2. The CDR3 is made up of 13 amino acids. Germline CDR1 is SGDLS and CDR2 is YYNGEE. CDR3 nucleotide sequence: TGTGCCAGCAGCAGGACTAGCGGGGACGAGCGGTACTTC. Its translation is CASSRTSGDERYF.

This clonotype was observed at least ten times. The chain recombines TRBV15 with TRBJ1-2, with unresolved D. The germline V and J ends were trimmed by 0 bases and 7 bases, with 18 bases remaining between them. From germline, CDR1 is LNHNV and CDR2 YYDKDF (reference sequence). The CDR3 covers 16 residues. The CDR3 region has the DNA TGTGCCACCAGCAGAGATAGATCAGCGCGGCCGGCTGGCTACACCTTC. Its translation is CATSRDRSARPAGYTF.

V is TRBV7-2 and J is TRBJ1-6, with D uncertain. CDR3 size: 14 residues. Looked up from germline, CDR1 is SGHTA and CDR2 is FQGNSA. V shed 6 bases and J shed 5 bases, with 11 bases lying between them. The CDR3 here is CASRRHPNNSPLHF. Here the CDR3 DNA reads TGTGCCAGCAGAAGACACCCTAATAATTCACCCCTCCACTTT.

This clonotype was detected ten times or more. At one end the junction does not follow the germline gene, possibly because of a read error. The chain has TRBV7-2 and TRBJ1-2; D is unresolved. Germline V gene data show CDR1 as SGHTA and CDR2 as FQGNSA. The CDR3 is 15 residues long. CDR3 DNA sequence: TGTGCCAGCAGCCCTAGCGCGGAATCCCACTATGGCTACCCCTTC. Encoded protein: CASSPSAESHYGYPF.

The genes are TRBV10-3 and TRBJ1-3; the D gene is possibly TRBD1 (5 bases). CDR1 ENHRY and CDR2 SYGVKD come from the germline V gene. Between the trimmed V and J ends, which lost 6 bases and 4 bases, there was a span of 13 bases. The CDR3 totals 14 residues. CDR3 DNA: TGTGCCATCAGGCAGGGAGTAGCAGGAAACACCATATATTTT. This sequence encodes CAIRQGVAGNTIYF.

On this clonotype itself: This sequence may be a read error, since a much larger clone differs from it by one base. This chain links TRBV11-1 with TRBJ2-7, with 8 bases lining up with TRBD1. V shed 4 bases and J 6 bases; nucleotides not matched to a gene: 8. Germline V gene sequence: CDR1 SGHAT, CDR2 FQDESV (reference sequence). The CDR3 is 14 residues long. DNA for the CDR3: TGTGCCAGCAGCTCCAGAAGGACAGGGACCGAGCAGTACTTC. Encoded protein: CASSSRRTGTEQYF.

The chain links TRBV6-1 to TRBJ2-1; 14 bases match TRBD2. With 8 bases clipped from V and 10 bases from J, the junction kept 7 bases outside the gene matches. CDR1 and CDR2 from the germline V gene are MNHNS and SASEGT. The CDR3 covers 14 residues. CDR3 loop: CASSGLAGEDEQFF. Here the CDR3 DNA reads TGTGCCAGCTCGGGACTAGCGGGAGAAGACGAGCAGTTCTTC.

V gene TRBV10-1 combines with J gene TRBJ2-1; 9 bases agree with TRBD2. The CDR3 is 15 residues long. After removal of 2 bases from V and 4 bases from J, the junction contained 3 bases not matched to a gene. The germline V gene has CDR1 WNHNN and CDR2 SYGVQD (reference sequence). CDR3 DNA sequence: TGCGCCAGCAGTGAGGCGGGAGGGATATACAATGAGCAGTTCTTC. Translating gives CASSEAGGIYNEQFF.